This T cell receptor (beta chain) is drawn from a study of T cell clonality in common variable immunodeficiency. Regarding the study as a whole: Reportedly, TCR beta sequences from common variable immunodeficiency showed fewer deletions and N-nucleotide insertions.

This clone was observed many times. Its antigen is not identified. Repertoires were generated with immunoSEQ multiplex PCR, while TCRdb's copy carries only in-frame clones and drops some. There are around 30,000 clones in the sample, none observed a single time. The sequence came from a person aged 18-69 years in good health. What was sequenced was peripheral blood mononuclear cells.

CDR3 sequence: CASGGENYEQYF. Partial CDR3 DNA: TGTGCCAGTGGAGGGGAGAACTACGAG. The chain has TRBV2 and TRBJ2-7; tentative D call: TRBD2 (6 bases). With the read ending 3 residues before the CDR3 end, the germline J gene is used to fill in that end. This CDR3 has 12 residues. The V end was cut by 9 bases, the J end by 3 bases, with 12 bases between. Per the germline V gene, CDR1 is SNHLY and CDR2 is FYNNEI. Full variable domain (missing parts from reference TRBV2 and TRBJ2-7): EPEVTQTPSHQVTQMGQEVILRCVPISNHLYFYWYRQILGQKVEFLVSFYNNEISEKSEIFDDQFSVERPDGSNFTLKIRSTKLEDSAMYFCASGGENYEQYFGPGTRLTVT.